The 26 T cell receptor beta chains presented below share a single source sample, sequenced in a study of PD-1 blockade in classical Hodgkin lymphoma. Sequencing used immunoSEQ multiplex PCR; TCRdb keeps in-frame clones, though not all of them. The sample holds roughly 15,000 clones, around 93% seen once. The time point is: newly diagnosed, previously untreated cHL patient sample. With magnetic negative selection, CD4+ T cells were purified from PBMCs that had been thawed. Source material: CD4+ T cells from blood. Receptor source: a human donor with classical Hodgkin lymphoma.

The rearrangement uses TRBV11-2 and TRBJ2-3, with 12 bases identical to TRBD2. Trimming cost V 8 bases and J 8 bases; bases outside gene matches: 2. Germline V gene data show CDR1 as SGHAT and CDR2 as FQNNGV. The CDR3 sequence is 12 residues long. CDR3: CASGLAGLTQYF. The CDR3 region has the DNA TGTGCCAGCGGACTAGCGGGACTTACGCAGTATTTT.

This clone has only one observation. V usage is TRBV9 and J usage is TRBJ2-3; D possibly uses TRBD1 or TRBD2 (6 bases each). Trimming stripped 4 bases from V and 5 bases from J, with 14 bases between. Germline V gene sequence: CDR1 SGDLS, CDR2 YYNGEE. There are 14 residues in the CDR3. The CDR3 DNA sequence: TGTGCCAGCAGCCCGGGGGCCCGCGAAGATACGCAGTATTTT. It encodes CASSPGAREDTQYF.

This chain joins TRBV27 and TRBJ1-6; 9 bases match TRBD1. With 5 bases clipped from V and 9 bases from J, the junction kept 11 bases outside the gene matches. This CDR3 is 16 amino acids long. Germline lookup yields CDR1 MNHEY and CDR2 SMNVEV (reference sequence). Here the CDR3 reads CASSQTGQGVSSPLHF. The CDR3 DNA follows: TGTGCCAGCAGTCAAACGGGACAGGGCGTTTCTTCACCCCTCCACTTT.

This chain uses TRBV29-1 with TRBJ1-3; maybe TRBD1 (6 bases). The length of the CDR3 is 14 residues. CDR1 is SQVTM and CDR2 is ANQGSEA in the germline V gene. Trimming stripped 5 bases from V and 0 bases from J, with 11 bases between. This CDR3 reads CSVQGIASGNTIYF. Here the CDR3 DNA reads TGCAGCGTTCAGGGGATCGCCTCTGGAAACACCATATATTTT.

The sample holds one count of this clone. This chain joins TRBV5-1 and TRBJ1-4; D not resolved. The germline CDR1 and CDR2 sequences are SGHRS and YFSETQ. The CDR3 spans 18 residues. V shed 0 bases and J shed 0 bases, with 15 bases lying between them. The CDR3: CASSLVWTRGSTNEKLFF. The CDR3 nucleotides read TGCGCCAGCAGCTTGGTTTGGACCCGGGGATCAACTAATGAAAAACTGTTTTTT.

The rearrangement links TRBV7-3 to TRBJ1-1; D is unresolved. This CDR3 has 15 amino acids. V was pared by 0 bases and J by 5 bases, with 13 bases between. CDR1 and CDR2 from the germline V gene are SGHTA and FQGTGA. CDR3 in DNA: TGTGCCAGCAGCTTAACGGGCAGTACCCCTACTGAAGCTTTCTTT. The encoded protein is CASSLTGSTPTEAFF. Supplemented by reference TRBV7-3 and TRBJ1-1, the full variable domain reads GAGVSQTPSNKVTEKGKYVELRCDPISGHTALYWYRQSLGQGPEFLIYFQGTGAADDSGLPNDRFFAVRPEGSVSTLKIQRTERGDSAVYLCASSLTGSTPTEAFFGQGTRLTVV.

The chain recombines TRBV5-1 with TRBJ2-1; weak D call: TRBD2 (5 bases). Germline assignment: CDR1 SGHRS and CDR2 YFSETQ. This CDR3 has 15 residues. V gave up 5 bases and J gave up 0 bases, with 12 bases separating them. CDR3 coding DNA: TGCGCCAGCAGAAATGGGAGCGGCTCCTACAATGAGCAGTTCTTC. It is translated as CASRNGSGSYNEQFF.

This chain links TRBV6-6 with TRBJ2-6; D is undetermined. The germline V gene encodes CDR1 MNHNY and CDR2 SVGAGI (reference sequence). V gave up 4 bases and J gave up 0 bases, with 10 bases separating them. The CDR3 consists of 16 residues. CDR3 in amino acids: CASSSFLGSGANVLTF. The DNA for the CDR3 is TGTGCCAGCAGTTCGTTTTTGGGCTCTGGGGCCAACGTCCTGACTTTC.

The V and J genes are TRBV18 and TRBJ1-5; D is unclear. Germline-derived CDR1 and CDR2 are KGHSH and LQKENI. The germline V and J ends were trimmed by 3 bases and 4 bases, with 10 bases remaining between them. There are 14 residues in the CDR3. CDR3 DNA: TGTGCCAGCTCACCGGGGAGGGAAAATCAGCCCCAGCATTTT. This gives the protein CASSPGRENQPQHF.

CDR3 sequence (DNA): TGTGCCATCAGTGGAACAGGTTTTGGGGATACGCAGTATTTT. Amino acid sequence: CAISGTGFGDTQYF. The chain links TRBV10-3 to TRBJ2-3, with D possibly matching TRBD1 (5 bases). The CDR3 covers 14 residues. Trimming removed 4 bases at V and 6 bases at J, with 14 bases between. Germline values: CDR1 ENHRY, CDR2 SYGVKD.

The rearrangement uses TRBV7-2 and TRBJ2-1; D gene uncertain. The germline V and J ends were trimmed by 5 bases and 10 bases, with 15 bases remaining between them. CDR3 size: 13 residues. Germline CDR1 SGHTA, CDR2 FQGNSA. CDR3 sequence reads: CASSPMPEGEQFF. CDR3 sequence (DNA): TGTGCCAGCAGCCCGATGCCCGAAGGGGAGCAGTTCTTC.

The V gene is TRBV5-1, the J gene TRBJ2-1, with D unclear. Trimming pared 7 bases from V and 2 bases from J, leaving 10 bases between. Germline-derived CDR1 and CDR2 are SGHRS and YFSETQ. This CDR3 is 13 amino acids long. CDR3 DNA: TGCGCCAGCCGTCTCACCCCCTACAATGAGCAGTTCTTC. It codes for CASRLTPYNEQFF.

The chain employs TRBV30 and TRBJ1-1, with D hard to call. Germline assignment: CDR1 GTSNPN and CDR2 SVGIG (reference sequence). This CDR3 spans 12 amino acids. V lost 4 bases and J 0 bases, leaving 6 bases between the germline ends. Here the CDR3 reads CAWKRMNTEAFF. In DNA form, the CDR3 reads TGTGCCTGGAAACGAATGAACACTGAAGCTTTCTTT.

The genes are TRBV15 and TRBJ2-1; TRBD2 matches at 7 bases. Germline V lookup: CDR1 LNHNV, CDR2 YYDKDF (reference sequence). The CDR3 is made up of 13 amino acids. With V trimmed by 1 base and J by 14 bases, 8 bases remained unmatched. The CDR3 is CATSRVGEGREFF. CDR3 nucleotides: TGTGCCACCAGCAGAGTGGGGGAGGGGCGGGAGTTCTTC.

The genes are TRBV27 and TRBJ2-7; D call uncertain. Germline assignment: CDR1 MNHEY and CDR2 SMNVEV (reference sequence). The CDR3 has 16 amino acids. V lost 0 bases and J lost 7, with 19 bases in between. The CDR3 DNA is TGTGCCAGCAGTTTATCCGGTGTGGGCACCGGTGGAGAGCAGTACTTC. Translated, it gives CASSLSGVGTGGEQYF.

V usage is TRBV19 and J usage is TRBJ2-1; 9 bases agree with TRBD2. Germline trimming cut 5 bases from V and 8 bases from J; bases unmatched to any gene: 16. The CDR3 covers 17 residues. From germline, CDR1 is LNHDA and CDR2 SQIVND (reference sequence). CDR3 DNA: TGTGCCAGTAGTGGATGGGTGGGTAGCGGGAGTAAAGATGAGCAGTTCTTC. The encoded protein is CASSGWVGSGSKDEQFF. The whole variable domain, filled in from reference TRBV19 and TRBJ2-1, reads DGGITQSPKYLFRKEGQNVTLSCEQNLNHDAMYWYRQDPGQGLRLIYYSQIVNDFQKGDIAEGYSVSREKKESFPLTVTSAQKNPTAFYLCASSGWVGSGSKDEQFFGPGTRLTVL.

The chain carries TRBV5-4 and TRBJ1-2; possibly TRBD1 for D (5 bases). From germline, CDR1 is SGHNT and CDR2 YYREEE (reference sequence). V was shortened by 3 bases and J by 0 bases, with 12 bases between the two germline ends. This CDR3 is 15 amino acids long. Here the CDR3 DNA reads TGTGCCAGCAGCTACCCCCAGGGAGCTAACTATGGCTACACCTTC. It encodes CASSYPQGANYGYTF.

The chain combines TRBV28 with TRBJ1-3; no reliable D call. Germline CDR1 is MDHEN and CDR2 is SYDVKM. Deletions cut 10 bases from V and 0 bases from J, with 13 bases between. The CDR3 has 14 residues. The CDR3 DNA is TGTGCCACCGAGACATTAGTCTCTGGAAACACCATATATTTT. This translates into CATETLVSGNTIYF.

This clone was observed a handful of times. This chain connects TRBV19 to TRBJ1-5; 8 nucleotides match TRBD1. Looked up from germline, CDR1 is LNHDA and CDR2 is SQIVND (reference sequence). The CDR3 is made up of 15 amino acids. With 2 bases clipped from V and 7 bases from J, the junction kept 7 bases outside the gene matches. The CDR3 spells CASSIRDRRSQPQHF. CDR3 DNA: TGTGCCAGTAGTATAAGGGACAGGCGATCCCAGCCCCAGCATTTT. The variable domain in full, with the rest retrieved from reference TRBV19 and TRBJ1-5, is DGGITQSPKYLFRKEGQNVTLSCEQNLNHDAMYWYRQDPGQGLRLIYYSQIVNDFQKGDIAEGYSVSREKKESFPLTVTSAQKNPTAFYLCASSIRDRRSQPQHFGDGTRLSIL.

This clone was picked up one time. J is TRBJ1-5 and V is TRBV18; D call uncertain. V was clipped by 5 bases and J by 1 base, with 9 bases between them. Germline V gene data show CDR1 as KGHSH and CDR2 as LQKENI. This CDR3 has 14 residues. CDR3 nucleotides: TGTGCCAGCTCATCCGATCTAAGCAATCAGCCCCAGCATTTT. Translation: CASSSDLSNQPQHF.

This clone was detected a few times. The chain joins TRBV18 to TRBJ1-2; 7 positions match TRBD1. In germline, CDR1 is KGHSH, CDR2 LQKENI. The CDR3 sequence is 12 residues long. The J segment lost 10 bases and the V segment lost 6 bases, leaving 8 bases of the junction unmatched. The CDR3, as DNA: TGTGCCAGCTCCCGTATTGACAGGGACTACACCTTC. Amino acid sequence: CASSRIDRDYTF.

The chain links TRBV6-7 to TRBJ1-2; 7 bases are shared with TRBD1. TRBV6-7 is reported as an ORF; its role is uncertain. The trim removed 8 bases at V and 4 bases at J, leaving 16 bases unmatched. The CDR3 has 16 amino acids. The CDR3 bases are TGTGCCAGCGGGCCCTTAGTCCGGGACAGAGCCTATGGCTACACCTTC. This sequence encodes CASGPLVRDRAYGYTF.

The CDR3 DNA follows: TGTGCCAGCAGCTTGTCAGGGATAGCTAATGAAAAACTGTTTTTT. It codes for CASSLSGIANEKLFF. The genes are TRBV5-6 and TRBJ1-4, with D perhaps TRBD1 (5 bases). Germline V gives CDR1 SGHDT, CDR2 YYEEEE. V was cut by 1 base and J by 3 bases, with 10 bases left in between. The CDR3 consists of 15 residues.

The gene calls are TRBV6-6 and TRBJ1-1; 7 nucleotides align to TRBD1. The germline V gene encodes CDR1 MNHNY and CDR2 SVGAGI (reference sequence). This CDR3 contains 15 residues. The V gene end was trimmed by 6 bases and the J gene end by 2 bases; junction bases not matched to a gene: 9. As DNA, the CDR3 is TGTGCCAGCAGAACCGGGACAGCATTAAACACTGAAGCTTTCTTT. It codes for CASRTGTALNTEAFF.

This clone was seen just once. The chain uses TRBV2 and TRBJ2-2, with D hard to call. The V gene lost 4 bases and the J gene lost 7 bases, with 7 bases spanning the gap. The CDR3 has 12 amino acids. The V gene's germline CDR1 is SNHLY and CDR2 FYNNEI. This CDR3 is CASSVRIGELFF. The CDR3 DNA reads TGTGCCAGCAGTGTTCGTATCGGGGAGCTGTTTTTT.

V usage is TRBV7-2 and J usage is TRBJ1-6; D is uncertain. CDR3 length: 13 amino acids. The V and J ends lost 8 bases and 5 bases respectively, with 10 bases between them. CDR1 and CDR2 (germline): SGHTA, FQGNSA. In nucleotides, the CDR3 is TGTGCCAGCGCTGATCGGGATAATTCACCCCTCCACTTT. This gives the protein CASADRDNSPLHF.